This record covers a single TCR beta chain. What antigen it recognizes has not been identified. No quality values exist for individual bases; no much larger clone is one base distant. The source of the sample is a study of memory CD4+ T cells and cytomegalovirus serostatus (dated by TCRdb to between 2018 and 2020). The study in broad terms: The cohort included approximately 35 healthy adults from Belgium, of whom 9 were CMV seropositive and 24 were CMV seronegative. The study sequenced CD4+ memory TCRbeta repertoires of a Belgian cohort with known cytomegalovirus serostatus to replicate a published TCR-based CMV serostatus classifier. The paper's findings and limits, for the study overall: The results were interpreted as suggesting that the CMV-associated TCR signature is mostly present in the CD4+ memory repertoire. A median bootstrapped AUC of almost 0.96 with a 95% CI of 0.76-1.00 was achieved on the Belgian cohort by the original-framework classifier. Only CD4+CD45RO+ memory cells were sequenced, in contrast to the original study, which included naive and memory CD4+ and CD8+ populations. For predicting CMV serostatus, the median bootstrapped AUC was about 0.96 using the original framework and 0.9 to 0.92 using a US-trained random forest. Of around 160 previously reported CMV-associated TCRbeta sequences, 60 to 85 appeared in the CD4+ memory repertoires, each in one to five individuals.

Genomic DNA was extracted from sorted cells with the Quick-DNA Microprep Kit. Amplification of TCRbeta DNA was done with the immunoSEQ hsTCRbeta kit, following the protocol from the manufacturer. TCRbeta libraries were sequenced on an Illumina MiSeq instrument. The authors' pipeline ran thus. Removing out-of-frame sequences left some 2,200,000 distinct TCRbeta sequences, an average of about 67,000 per individual. Each individual was scored according to the count of around 160 previously reported CMV-associated TCRbeta sequences and the total productive distinct TCRbeta count. A beta-binomial model was reimplemented in Python, and scikit-learn random forests with default parameters were trained on US cohort data. Classifier performance on the Belgian cohort was summarized as median AUC with percentile confidence intervals calculated over 10,000 bootstrap iterations. This is the immuneACCESS table as TCRdb keeps it, with only in-frame sequences that have V and J called. A part of the clones is gone; compared with another copy, unresolved V genes explain less than half, and the rest is unexplained. The V and J calls and clone size come from that table; D and trimming were worked out from the DNA. Counted in this sample were about 56,000 clones; roughly 80% of them appeared once. The top ten clonotypes cover approximately 0.44% of the sample.

The CDR3 measures 15 amino acids from cysteine to phenylalanine. Left in the record is the CDR3 DNA by itself, 45 bases read in frame from the first base. CDR1 and CDR2 are drawn from the germline V gene: SNHLY, FYNNEI. Relative to germline, V is 1 base shorter and J is 4 bases shorter, with 11 bases between their ends. Single viable CD3+CD4+CD8-CD45RO+ cells were sorted as memory CD4+ T cells on a FACSAria II. CMV serostatus was determined using a Roche Elecsys assay that detects serum IgG against CMV pp150, pp28, p38 and p52. After the samples were thawed, total CD4+ T cells were enriched through positive selection using CD4 magnetic microbeads. Samples originated from another study that specifically interrogated the CD4+ T cell memory repertoire. Peripheral blood mononuclear cells were isolated and cryopreserved according to standard operating procedures, and serum was kept at -80 degrees C. The staining relied on CD3-PerCP (BW264/56), CD4-APC (RPA-T4), CD45RO-PE (UCHT1) and CD8-Pacific Orange (3B5) antibodies, and Sytox blue was used to exclude non-viable cells.

This clonotype was sampled from an adult in good health and CMV-seronegative. This sequence uses TRBV2 and TRBJ1-3; confidence is insufficient to name the D gene. The sequenced sample consisted of memory CD4+ T cells from blood. CDR3 protein: CASSEVRVGGNTIYF. The DNA sequence reads TGTGCCAGCAGTGAAGTTCGGGTGGGAGGAAACACCATATATTTT.